Listed here are 14 T cell receptor beta chains from one sample, sequenced in a study of blood T cells in healthy people across ages. Sample-barcoded 5' priming and a J-beta primer mix drove a second PCR of 7 to 11 cycles. TCRdb recomputed calls from the 5' RACE reads with MiXCR, one row per CDR3 protein. The sample includes about 780,000 distinct CDR3 sequences, around half of them seen just once. Sequenced: blood. The receptors originated from an older man in good health.

This clonotype has more than one count but fewer than ten. V and J are TRBV12-3 or TRBV12-4 and TRBJ2-7; TRBD2 aligns across 9 bases. CDR3 length equals 15 residues. The ends lost 0 bases at V and 5 bases at J; junction bases unmatched: 5. CDR3 sequence reads: CASSLAASGNNEQYF. CDR3 nucleotides: TGTGCCAGCAGTTTAGCGGCTAGCGGGAACAACGAGCAGTACTTC.

The CDR3 coding sequence is TGTGCCAGCAGCTTAGTGGTGGGCCTCTCTTACGAGCAGTACTTC. Amino acid sequence: CASSLVVGLSYEQYF. The rearrangement links TRBV7-2 to TRBJ2-5; D is uncertain. Gene TRBJ2-7 matches the end of the DNA better, so the J call may be wrong. The CDR3 spans 15 residues. CDR1 is SGHTA and CDR2 is FQGNSA in the germline V gene.

The J gene is TRBJ2-5, the V gene TRBV29-1; no firm D call. Between the trimmed V and J ends, which lost 2 bases and 7 bases, there was a span of 11 bases. The CDR3 consists of 12 residues. The germline CDR1 and CDR2 sequences are SQVTM and ANQGSEA. In DNA, the CDR3 is TGCAGCGTTGAAATTATGCGACTGACCCAGTACTTC. It specifies CSVEIMRLTQYF.

This clonotype was observed many times. The chain recombines TRBV6-2 or TRBV6-3 with TRBJ2-1; D tentatively fits TRBD1 or TRBD2 (5 bases each). Germline assignment: CDR1 MNHEY and CDR2 SVGEGT. The CDR3 spans 16 residues. The V and J ends lost 2 bases and 9 bases respectively, with 20 bases between them. The CDR3 region is CASSYARGLTYGEQFF. In DNA form, the CDR3 reads TGTGCCAGCAGTTACGCGAGGGGCCTGACATACGGTGAGCAGTTCTTC.

There are a few counts of this clonotype. This chain's CDR3 is CSVVPQGVGEQYF. The CDR3 region has the DNA TGCAGCGTTGTTCCCCAGGGGGTAGGTGAGCAGTACTTC. J is TRBJ2-7 and V is TRBV29-1; 7 bases map to TRBD1. Germline values: CDR1 SQVTM, CDR2 ANQGSEA. With V trimmed by 4 bases and J by 7 bases, 10 bases remained unmatched. The CDR3 has 13 residues.

The chain combines TRBV20-1 with TRBJ1-5; no clear D gene. The CDR3 is made up of 15 amino acids. V dropped 4 bases and J dropped 2 bases, with 15 bases sitting between them. Per the germline V gene, CDR1 is DFQATT and CDR2 is SNEGSKA (reference sequence). The CDR3 nucleotides read TGCAGTGCTAAGAAAGGTAGCCGGGGCAATCAGCCCCAGCATTTT. It translates to CSAKKGSRGNQPQHF.

The chain uses TRBV5-5 and TRBJ1-2; D is possibly TRBD1 (6 bases). The CDR3 covers 13 residues. Per the germline V gene, CDR1 is SGHKS and CDR2 is YYEKEE (reference sequence). V lost 0 bases to trimming and J lost 6 bases, with 9 bases between them. The CDR3 sequence is CASSLDRANGYTF. The CDR3 DNA sequence: TGTGCCAGCAGCTTGGACAGGGCTAATGGCTACACCTTC.

V is TRBV29-1 and J is TRBJ2-7; 12 bases match TRBD2. V lost 1 base to trimming and J lost 0 bases; unmatched junction nucleotides: 4. Germline CDR1 and CDR2: SQVTM and ANQGSEA. The CDR3 is 16 residues long. The CDR3 protein is CSVEGTSGASSYEQYF. The CDR3 nucleotides read TGCAGCGTTGAAGGGACTAGCGGGGCTAGCTCCTACGAGCAGTACTTC.

J is TRBJ2-3 and V is TRBV12-3 or TRBV12-4; tentative D call: TRBD2 (5 bases). V shed 5 bases and J shed 3 bases, with 12 bases lying between them. The CDR3 runs to 14 residues. This CDR3 reads CASSGMGRTDTQYF. CDR3 DNA sequence: TGTGCCAGCAGTGGAATGGGGAGAACAGATACGCAGTATTTT.

The V gene is TRBV7-9, the J gene TRBJ2-7; D is undetermined. The CDR3 covers 13 residues. V lost 2 bases to trimming and J lost 7 bases, with 12 bases between them. Germline V gene data show CDR1 as SEHNR and CDR2 as FQNEAQ (reference sequence). CDR3 sequence reads: CASSLSRAREQYF. DNA for the CDR3: TGTGCCAGCAGCTTAAGTCGGGCGCGGGAGCAGTACTTC.

This rearrangement joins TRBV28 to TRBJ2-1; 7 bases fit TRBD2. Germline V gives CDR1 MDHEN, CDR2 SYDVKM. V shed 4 bases, J shed 6 bases, and the junction held 21 bases outside the gene matches. This CDR3 is 19 amino acids long. The CDR3 nucleotides read TGTGCCAGCAGTTCTTCCATTGGACTAGACCTACGGATACGCAATGAGCAGTTCTTC. The encoded protein is CASSSSIGLDLRIRNEQFF.

CDR3 in DNA: TGTGCCAGCAGCCAGACCGGGTTAGGGTACAATGAGCAGTTCTTC. Translated: CASSQTGLGYNEQFF. V and J are TRBV7-8 and TRBJ2-1; D is undetermined. CDR1 SGHVS and CDR2 FQNEAQ come from the germline V gene. With 5 bases removed from V and 4 bases from J, the gap between germline ends came to 15 bases. The CDR3 loop spans 15 amino acids.

The genes are TRBV29-1 and TRBJ1-1; D is unresolved. Germline V gives CDR1 SQVTM, CDR2 ANQGSEA. Trimming removed 7 bases from V and 2 bases from J, with 11 bases in between. CDR3 size: 12 residues. The DNA for the CDR3 is TGCAGCGCCAAAAGGAGTAACACTGAAGCTTTCTTT. Amino acids: CSAKRSNTEAFF.

This clonotype occurred a few times. This chain uses TRBV2 with TRBJ2-2; 7 bases map to TRBD2. Germline-derived CDR1 and CDR2 are SNHLY and FYNNEI. J was trimmed by 4 bases and V by 2 bases; bases with no gene match: 7. CDR3 length equals 16 residues. The CDR3 region is CASSELGLAVTGELFF. CDR3 nucleotide sequence: TGTGCCAGCAGTGAACTGGGGCTAGCGGTCACCGGGGAGCTGTTTTTT.